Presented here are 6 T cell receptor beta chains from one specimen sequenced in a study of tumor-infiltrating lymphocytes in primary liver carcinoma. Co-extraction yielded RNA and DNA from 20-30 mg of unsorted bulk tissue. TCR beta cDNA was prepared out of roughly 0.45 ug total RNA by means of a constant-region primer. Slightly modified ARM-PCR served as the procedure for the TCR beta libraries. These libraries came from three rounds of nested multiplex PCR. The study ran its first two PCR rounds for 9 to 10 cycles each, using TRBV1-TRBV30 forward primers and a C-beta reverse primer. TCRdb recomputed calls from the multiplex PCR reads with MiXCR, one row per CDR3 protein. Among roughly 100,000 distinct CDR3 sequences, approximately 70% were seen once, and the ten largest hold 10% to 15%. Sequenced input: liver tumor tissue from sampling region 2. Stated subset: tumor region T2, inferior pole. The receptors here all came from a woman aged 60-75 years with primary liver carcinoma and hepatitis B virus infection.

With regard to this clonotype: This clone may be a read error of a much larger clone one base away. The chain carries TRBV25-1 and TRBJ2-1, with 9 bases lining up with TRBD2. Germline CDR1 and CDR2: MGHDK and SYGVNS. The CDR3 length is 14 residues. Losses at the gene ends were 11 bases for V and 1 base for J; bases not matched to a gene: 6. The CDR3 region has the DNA TGTGCCTGCAACAGCGGGAGGTCCTACAATGAGCAGTTCTTC. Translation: CACNSGRSYNEQFF.

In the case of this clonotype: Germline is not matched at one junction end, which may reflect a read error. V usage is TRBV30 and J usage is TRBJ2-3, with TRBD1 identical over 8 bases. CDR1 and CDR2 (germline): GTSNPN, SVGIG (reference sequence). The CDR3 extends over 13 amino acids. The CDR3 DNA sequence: TGTGCCCGGAGTGCCAGGGGGCCAGATACCCAGTATTTT. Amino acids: CARSARGPDTQYF.

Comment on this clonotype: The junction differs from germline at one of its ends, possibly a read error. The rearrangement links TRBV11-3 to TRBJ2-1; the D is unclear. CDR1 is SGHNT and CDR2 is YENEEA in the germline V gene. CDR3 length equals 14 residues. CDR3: CATSFPSVGNEQFF. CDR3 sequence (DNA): TGTGCCACCAGCTTCCCATCCGTTGGCAATGAGCAGTTCTTT.

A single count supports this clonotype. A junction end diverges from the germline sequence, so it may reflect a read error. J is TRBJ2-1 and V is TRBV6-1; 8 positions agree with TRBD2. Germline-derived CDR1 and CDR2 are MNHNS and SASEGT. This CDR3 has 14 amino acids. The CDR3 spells CASNNSGMVNEQFF. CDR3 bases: TGTGCAAGCAACAATAGCGGGATGGTCAATGAGCAGTTCTTC.

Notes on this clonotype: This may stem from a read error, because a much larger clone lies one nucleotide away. The CDR3 region has the DNA TGCGCCAGAAGCTTGGGGGGGGACCTAGCCTACGAGCAGTACTTC. This gives the protein CARSLGGDLAYEQYF. V and J are TRBV5-1 and TRBJ2-7, with 7 bases matching TRBD2. This CDR3 is built from 15 residues. Germline-derived CDR1 and CDR2 are SGHRS and YFSETQ.

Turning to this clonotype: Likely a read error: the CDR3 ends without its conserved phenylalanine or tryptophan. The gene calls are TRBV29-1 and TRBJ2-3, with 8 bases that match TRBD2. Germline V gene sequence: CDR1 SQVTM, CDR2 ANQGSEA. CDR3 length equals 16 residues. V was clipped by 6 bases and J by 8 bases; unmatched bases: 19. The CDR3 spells CSVHGFAAGGGGTQYV. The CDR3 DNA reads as TGCAGCGTCCACGGATTCGCGGCGGGAGGTGGCGGTACGCAGTATGTT.